These 16 T cell receptor beta chains originate from one sample sequenced in a study of blood T cell repertoires in COVID-19. The table came from immunoSEQ multiplex PCR; TCRdb's copy has only in-frame clones and leaves some out. The sample consists of roughly 100,000 clones, approximately 80% of them appearing once. The source material was peripheral blood. The source is a man aged 65 to 85 with acute or convalescent COVID-19.

The rearrangement links TRBV28 to TRBJ2-7; 7 bases align to TRBD2. CDR1 and CDR2 from the germline V gene are MDHEN and SYDVKM. The CDR3 is made up of 15 amino acids. V lost 10 bases to trimming and J lost 5 bases; unmatched junction nucleotides: 17. CDR3 region: CATTRDGGRVNEQYF. As DNA, the CDR3 is TGTGCCACCACGCGCGACGGCGGGAGAGTTAACGAGCAGTACTTC.

Details on this clone: Other DNA sequences in this specimen translate into the identical CDR3. This rearrangement joins TRBV5-1 to TRBJ2-7; possible D gene TRBD2, 5 bases. CDR1 and CDR2 (germline): SGHRS, YFSETQ. Trimming left V 0 bases short and J 3 bases short, with 7 bases between. The CDR3 totals 13 residues. The CDR3 region has the DNA TGCGCCAGCAGCTTGGCCACTAGCTACGAGCAGTACTTC. Translation: CASSLATSYEQYF. Together with reference TRBV5-1 and TRBJ2-7, the CDR3 gives the full variable domain: KAGVTQTPRYLIKTRGQQVTLSCSPISGHRSVSWYQQTPGQGLQFLFEYFSETQRNKGNFPGRFSGRQFSNSRSEMNVSTLELGDSALYLCASSLATSYEQYFGPGTRLTVT.

The chain has TRBV2 and TRBJ1-5, with TRBD1 matching 7 bases. V was clipped by 10 bases and J by 3 bases; unmatched bases: 9. The CDR3 consists of 14 residues. CDR1 is SNHLY and CDR2 is FYNNEI in the germline V gene. The CDR3 here is CAIQTGATNQPQHF. CDR3 nucleotide sequence: TGTGCCATACAAACAGGGGCAACCAATCAGCCCCAGCATTTT.

This clone was counted a few times. This chain uses TRBV19 with TRBJ1-2, with 8 bases lining up with TRBD1. With V trimmed by 6 bases and J by 7 bases, 10 bases remained unmatched. The CDR3 consists of 14 residues. Germline V gives CDR1 LNHDA, CDR2 SQIVND (reference sequence). The CDR3 reads CASRSGGERFGYTF. CDR3 coding DNA: TGTGCCAGTAGGTCAGGGGGCGAAAGGTTTGGCTACACCTTC.

The rearrangement links TRBV2 to TRBJ2-4, with a possible D match to TRBD2 (6 bases). The V and J ends lost 4 bases and 2 bases respectively, with 12 bases between them. Looked up from germline, CDR1 is SNHLY and CDR2 is FYNNEI. This CDR3 region has 15 residues. This chain's CDR3 is CASSAGAFPKNIQYF. DNA for the CDR3: TGTGCCAGCAGTGCGGGAGCATTCCCCAAAAACATTCAGTACTTC.

The gene calls are TRBV5-4 and TRBJ2-7, with 7 nucleotides matching TRBD1. Trimming took 2 bases from V and 6 from J; bases not matched to a gene: 8. This CDR3 has 14 residues. Germline assignment: CDR1 SGHNT and CDR2 YYREEE (reference sequence). The DNA of the CDR3 is TGTGCCAGCAGCTTCGACAGGGTGATGGGCGAGCAGTACTTC. Residues: CASSFDRVMGEQYF.

This clone was observed once. The chain combines TRBV6-5 with TRBJ1-1; D uncertain. The CDR3 runs to 11 residues. Per the germline V gene, CDR1 is MNHEY and CDR2 is SVGAGI. The V and J ends lost 6 bases and 8 bases respectively, with 10 bases between them. DNA for the CDR3: TGTGCCAGCAGGCGAGCCGGGGAAGCTTTCTTT. Translating gives CASRRAGEAFF.

The gene calls are TRBV6-9 and TRBJ2-7; 8 positions agree with TRBD1. The CDR3 length is 14 residues. V gave up 0 bases and J gave up 4 bases; unmatched junction bases: 2. In germline, CDR1 is MNHGY, CDR2 SVAAGI. The chain's CDR3 is CASSYSQGAYEQYF. For the CDR3, the DNA is TGTGCCAGCAGTTATTCGCAGGGGGCGTACGAGCAGTACTTC.

The chain carries TRBV5-1 and TRBJ1-1, with D possibly matching TRBD1 (5 bases). The CDR3 contains 15 residues. Trimming removed 4 bases at V and 1 base at J, with 14 bases between. Germline-derived CDR1 and CDR2 are SGHRS and YFSETQ. CDR3 residues: CASSPTVGGNTEAFF. The CDR3, as DNA: TGCGCCAGCAGCCCTACTGTCGGGGGGAACACTGAAGCTTTCTTT.

V and J are TRBV30 and TRBJ2-1, with a tentative D call TRBD2 (6 bases). Trimming pared 4 bases from V and 9 bases from J, leaving 16 bases between. Germline CDR1 and CDR2: GTSNPN and SVGIG (reference sequence). CDR3 length: 13 amino acids. This CDR3 reads CAWKKTAGGEQFF. The CDR3 DNA sequence: TGTGCCTGGAAAAAGACAGCCGGGGGTGAGCAGTTCTTC.

V and J are TRBV5-6 and TRBJ2-7; 7 nucleotides align to TRBD2. Germline trimming cut 0 bases from V and 2 bases from J; bases unmatched to any gene: 5. Germline V gene data show CDR1 as SGHDT and CDR2 as YYEEEE. The CDR3 loop spans 15 amino acids. CDR3 coding DNA: TGTGCCAGCAGCTTGGGGCGGGGGAGAGCCTACGAGCAGTACTTC. It yields the protein CASSLGRGRAYEQYF. Filled out from reference TRBV5-6 and TRBJ2-7, the complete variable domain reads DAGVTQSPTHLIKTRGQQVTLRCSPKSGHDTVSWYQQALGQGPQFIFQYYEEEERQRGNFPDRFSGHQFPNYSSELNVNALLLGDSALYLCASSLGRGRAYEQYFGPGTRLTVT.

There are a few counts of this clone. The chain employs TRBV28 and TRBJ2-7; D is perhaps TRBD2 (5 bases). The germline V gene encodes CDR1 MDHEN and CDR2 SYDVKM. Deletions cut 6 bases from V and 4 bases from J, with 13 bases between. The CDR3 runs to 13 residues. This CDR3 reads CASRLMGEYEQYF. In DNA, the CDR3 is TGTGCCAGCAGGCTCATGGGAGAATACGAGCAGTACTTC.

The count of this clone is one. The rearrangement joins TRBV28 to TRBJ2-5; no clear D gene. This CDR3 comprises 15 residues. Trimming took 5 bases from V and 2 from J, leaving 15 bases between them. Looked up from germline, CDR1 is MDHEN and CDR2 is SYDVKM. The CDR3 DNA reads as TGTGCCAGCAGTCCCGGCGGATTAATACAAGAGACCCAGTACTTC. Its translation: CASSPGGLIQETQYF.

This clone was seen once. The chain uses TRBV18 and TRBJ2-6; 9 bases line up with TRBD1. Per the germline V gene, CDR1 is KGHSH and CDR2 is LQKENI. The CDR3 totals 20 residues. Trimming removed 1 base from V and 1 base from J; junction bases left unmatched: 11. The CDR3 is CASSPQRPGQGTSGANVLTF. DNA for the CDR3: TGTGCCAGCTCACCACAAAGACCGGGACAGGGTACGTCTGGGGCCAACGTCCTGACTTTC.

This clone was observed once. The rearrangement uses TRBV30 and TRBJ2-1, with 10 bases matching TRBD2. Trimming cost V 2 bases and J 11 bases; bases outside gene matches: 9. The germline V gene has CDR1 GTSNPN and CDR2 SVGIG (reference sequence). There are 14 residues in the CDR3. In DNA, the CDR3 is TGTGCCTGGAGTAGTCTAGCGGGGGAAGAAAAGCAGTTCTTC. It specifies CAWSSLAGEEKQFF.

CDR3 coding DNA: TGTGCCAGCAGTTCACCTAGGGAGCAGTTCTTC. This gives the protein CASSSPREQFF. The genes are TRBV28 and TRBJ2-1; D not certain. Germline CDR1 is MDHEN and CDR2 is SYDVKM. The CDR3 contains 11 residues. Trimming pared 4 bases from V and 10 bases from J, leaving 8 bases between.